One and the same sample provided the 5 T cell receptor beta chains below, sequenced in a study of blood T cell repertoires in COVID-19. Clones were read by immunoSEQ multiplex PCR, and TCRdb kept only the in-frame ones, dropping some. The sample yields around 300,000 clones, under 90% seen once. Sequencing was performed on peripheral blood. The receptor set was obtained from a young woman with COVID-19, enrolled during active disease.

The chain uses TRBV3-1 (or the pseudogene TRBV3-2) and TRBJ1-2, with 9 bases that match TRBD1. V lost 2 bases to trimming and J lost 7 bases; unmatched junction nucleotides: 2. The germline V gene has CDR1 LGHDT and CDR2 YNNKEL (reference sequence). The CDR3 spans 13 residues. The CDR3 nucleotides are TGTGCCAGCAGCCAAACAGGGGGCGGTGGCTACACCTTC. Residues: CASSQTGGGGYTF.

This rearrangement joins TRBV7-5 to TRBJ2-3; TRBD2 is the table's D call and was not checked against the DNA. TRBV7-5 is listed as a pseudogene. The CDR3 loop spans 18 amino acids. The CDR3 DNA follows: TGTGTCAGAAGCTTAGGGAGGACTAGCGGGACGGATACAGATACGCAGTATTTT. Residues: CVRSLGRTSGTDTDTQYF.

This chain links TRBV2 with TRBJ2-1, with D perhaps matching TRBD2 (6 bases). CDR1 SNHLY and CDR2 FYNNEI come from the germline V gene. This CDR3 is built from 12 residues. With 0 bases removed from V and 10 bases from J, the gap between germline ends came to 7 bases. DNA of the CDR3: TGTGCCAGCAGTGAAGCGGGAGGCGAGCAGTTCTTC. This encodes CASSEAGGEQFF.

CDR3 in DNA: TGTGCCAGTAGTATAGAGGACAGGTCACGTCAGCCCCAGCATTTT. Protein: CASSIEDRSRQPQHF. This chain joins TRBV19 and TRBJ1-5, with TRBD1 matching 7 bases. CDR1 and CDR2 (germline): LNHDA, SQIVND (reference sequence). Trimming cost V 0 bases and J 6 bases; bases outside gene matches: 5. This CDR3 is built from 15 residues.

The CDR3 DNA reads as TGTGCCAGCAGCTTAGGGGGACTGCAGTACACTGAAGCTTTCTTT. Translated, it gives CASSLGGLQYTEAFF. The chain is built from TRBV11-2 and TRBJ1-1; D is perhaps TRBD1 (5 bases). V was clipped by 1 base and J by 3 bases, with 12 bases between them. Germline assignment: CDR1 SGHAT and CDR2 FQNNGV. The CDR3 runs 15 residues.